The clone carrying this T cell receptor beta chain has ten or more counts. Its antigen is as yet unknown. TCRdb recomputed calls from the reads with MiXCR, one row per CDR3 protein. The table lists hundreds of thousands of distinct CDR3 sequences, roughly 30% of them singletons. This sample was taken from a study of T cell repertoires in cytomegalovirus infection. Study conclusions and caveats: The response measured ex vivo was dominated by TCR beta clonotypes (HLA-C-restricted and CMV-specific). Totalled public TCR beta family frequency picked out people who carried CMV plus the relevant HLA.

Trimming removed 5 bases from V and 8 bases from J; junction bases left unmatched: 4. Germline V CDR1 and CDR2: SGHVS, FNYEAQ. This CDR3 contains 12 residues. The chain links TRBV7-6 to TRBJ1-2; 8 nucleotides match TRBD1. The input for sequencing was cultured CD8+ T cells from PBMCs, taken from culture after CMV antigen stimulation. This receptor was taken from a human donor in good health (CMV status not recorded). Some clones in this sample may be carry-over from other donors' samples. Written as DNA, the CDR3 is TGTGCCAGCAGCGAGACAGGGGAGGGCTACACCTTC. It codes for CASSETGEGYTF.